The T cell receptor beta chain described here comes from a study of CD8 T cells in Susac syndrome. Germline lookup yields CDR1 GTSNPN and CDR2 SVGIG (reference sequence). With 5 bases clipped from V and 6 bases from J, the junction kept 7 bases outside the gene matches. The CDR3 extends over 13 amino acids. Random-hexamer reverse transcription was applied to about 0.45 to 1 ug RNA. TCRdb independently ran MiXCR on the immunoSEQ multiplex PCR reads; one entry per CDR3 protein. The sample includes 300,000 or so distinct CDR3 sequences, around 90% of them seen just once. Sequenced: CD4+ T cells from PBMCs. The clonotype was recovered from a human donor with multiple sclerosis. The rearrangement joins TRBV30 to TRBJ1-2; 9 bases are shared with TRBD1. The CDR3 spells CAWVRDRANGYTF. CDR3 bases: TGTGCCTGGGTTAGGGACAGGGCTAATGGCTACACCTTC.